This record concerns one T cell receptor beta chain sequence. A single base is all that separates this from a far larger clone, so a read error is likely. Produced via immunoSEQ multiplex PCR; TCRdb's table is partial and in-frame only. The repertoire holds approximately 440,000 clones, roughly three quarters seen once, with about 12% in the top ten. This entry is derived from a study of shared clonotypes between healthy human individuals. The origin of this receptor is a woman in her forties in good health. Some clones in this sample may be carry-over from other donors' samples. The sample taken for sequencing was PBMCs.

CDR3 DNA sequence: TGTGCCAGCAAGCAGGGTCGGGATCCAGATACGCAGTATTTT. This translates into CASKQGRDPDTQYF. This chain links TRBV28 with TRBJ2-3; D possibly matches TRBD1 or TRBD2 (5 bases each). The CDR3 consists of 14 residues. V was cut by 7 bases and J by 4 bases, with 15 bases left in between. The germline V gene has CDR1 MDHEN and CDR2 SYDVKM.